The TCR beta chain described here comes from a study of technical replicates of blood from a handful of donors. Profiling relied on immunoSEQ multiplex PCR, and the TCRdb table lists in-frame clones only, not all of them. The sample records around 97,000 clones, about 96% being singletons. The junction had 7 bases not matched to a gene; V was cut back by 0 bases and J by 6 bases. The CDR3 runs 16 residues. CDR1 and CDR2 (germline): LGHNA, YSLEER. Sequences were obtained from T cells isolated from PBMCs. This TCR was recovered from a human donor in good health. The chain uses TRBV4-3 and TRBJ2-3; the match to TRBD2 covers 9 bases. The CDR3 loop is CASSQELAGYTDTQYF. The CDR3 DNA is TGCGCCAGCAGCCAAGAACTAGCGGGTTATACGGATACGCAGTATTTT.